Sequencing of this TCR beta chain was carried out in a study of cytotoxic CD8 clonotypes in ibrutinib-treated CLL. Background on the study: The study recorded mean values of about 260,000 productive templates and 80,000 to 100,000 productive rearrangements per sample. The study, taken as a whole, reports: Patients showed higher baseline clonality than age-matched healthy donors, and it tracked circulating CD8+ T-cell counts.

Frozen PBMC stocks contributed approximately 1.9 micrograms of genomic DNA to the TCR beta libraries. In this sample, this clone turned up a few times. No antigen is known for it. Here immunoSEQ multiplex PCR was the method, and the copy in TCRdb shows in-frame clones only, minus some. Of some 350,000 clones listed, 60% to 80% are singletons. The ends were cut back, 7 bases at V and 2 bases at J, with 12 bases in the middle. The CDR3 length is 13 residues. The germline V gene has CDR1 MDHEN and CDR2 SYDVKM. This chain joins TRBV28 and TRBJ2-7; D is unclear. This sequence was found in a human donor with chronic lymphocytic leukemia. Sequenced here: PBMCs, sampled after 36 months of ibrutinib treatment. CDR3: CASIRVLPYEQYF. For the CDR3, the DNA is TGTGCCAGCATCCGGGTCCTCCCCTACGAGCAGTACTTC.